Shown below are 28 T cell receptor beta chains from a single sample sequenced in a study of shared clonotypes between healthy human individuals. Sequenced by immunoSEQ multiplex PCR; TCRdb stores in-frame clones only, minus some. Among some 2.1 million clones, approximately 95% were seen once, and the ten largest hold roughly 0.13%. Sequencing input: naive CD4+ T cells sorted from blood. Subset given: CD45RA+ positively selected. All receptors come from a man aged 18 to 30 in good health.

This chain uses TRBV30 with TRBJ2-1; 10 nucleotides line up with TRBD2. Losses at the gene ends were 4 bases for V and 4 bases for J; bases not matched to a gene: 13. Germline assignment: CDR1 GTSNPN and CDR2 SVGIG (reference sequence). This CDR3 is built from 17 residues. In nucleotides, the CDR3 is TGTGCCTGGAATCCTACCCGGACTAGCGGAGTATACAATGAGCAGTTCTTC. Encoded protein: CAWNPTRTSGVYNEQFF.

This clone was observed a few times. The rearrangement links TRBV29-1 to TRBJ2-6, with unresolved D. From germline, CDR1 is SQVTM and CDR2 ANQGSEA. Deletions cut 4 bases from V and 4 bases from J, with 11 bases between. CDR3 length equals 14 residues. The CDR3 DNA is TGCAGCGTTGCCCCAATAACCGGGGCCAACGTCCTGACTTTC. Translated: CSVAPITGANVLTF. Together with reference TRBV29-1 and TRBJ2-6, the CDR3 gives the full variable domain: SAVISQKPSRDICQRGTSLTIQCQVDSQVTMMFWYRQQPGQSLTLIATANQGSEATYESGFVIDKFPISRPNLTFSTLTVSNMSPEDSSIYLCSVAPITGANVLTFGAGSRLTVL.

V gene TRBV13 combines with J gene TRBJ2-6, with 9 bases fitting TRBD1. The CDR3 is made up of 17 amino acids. After removal of 2 bases from V and 2 bases from J, the junction contained 4 bases not matched to a gene. Germline V gives CDR1 PRHDT, CDR2 FYEKMQ (reference sequence). The CDR3 reads CASSLTQGAPGANVLTF. Here the CDR3 DNA reads TGTGCCAGCAGCTTAACACAGGGGGCGCCTGGGGCCAACGTCCTGACTTTC.

The chain recombines TRBV10-1 with TRBJ2-2, with D possibly matching TRBD1 (5 bases). The CDR3 extends over 14 amino acids. V lost 5 bases and J 6 bases, leaving 13 bases between the germline ends. Looked up from germline, CDR1 is WNHNN and CDR2 is SYGVQD (reference sequence). In DNA, the CDR3 is TGCGCCAGCAGTTTAAGTTTGGGGCCCGGGGAGCTGTTTTTT. As protein: CASSLSLGPGELFF.

The gene calls are TRBV28 and TRBJ2-7; tentatively, D is TRBD2 (6 bases). The ends were cut back, 4 bases at V and 6 bases at J, with 16 bases in the middle. This CDR3 region has 14 residues. CDR1 and CDR2 (germline): MDHEN, SYDVKM. CDR3 in amino acids: CASSSLAEGTEQYF. CDR3 sequence (DNA): TGTGCCAGCAGTTCACTAGCCGAGGGTACCGAGCAGTACTTC.

V gene TRBV5-1 combines with J gene TRBJ1-5, with 7 bases aligning to TRBD1. Per the germline V gene, CDR1 is SGHRS and CDR2 is YFSETQ. V was pared by 4 bases and J by 3 bases, with 13 bases of the junction left unmatched. The CDR3 is 17 residues long. The CDR3 DNA reads as TGCGCCAGCAGCCGTCCCGGGGACAGATTTTACAATCAGCCCCAGCATTTT. It yields the protein CASSRPGDRFYNQPQHF.

The rearrangement uses TRBV4-1 and TRBJ2-2; maybe TRBD1 (6 bases). The CDR3 is 14 residues long. Between the trimmed V and J ends, which lost 0 bases and 7 bases, there was a span of 9 bases. Germline V CDR1 and CDR2: MGHRA, YSYEKL. In nucleotides, the CDR3 is TGCGCCAGCAGCCAAGAGGGGGCAGGCGGGGAGCTGTTTTTT. Amino acid sequence: CASSQEGAGGELFF.

This clone has just one count. J is TRBJ2-2 and V is TRBV6-1, with TRBD2 as a possible D gene (6 bases). CDR1 and CDR2 (germline): MNHNS, SASEGT. The CDR3 spans 15 residues. Trimming stripped 1 base from V and 7 bases from J, with 13 bases between. CDR3 residues: CASSEGAGYIGELFF. The DNA for the CDR3 is TGTGCCAGCAGTGAAGGGGCGGGGTATATCGGGGAGCTGTTTTTT.

V and J are TRBV21-1 and TRBJ2-2; the tabulated D call, TRBD1, remains unverified against the DNA. TRBV21-1 counts as a pseudogene. This CDR3 comprises 16 residues. The CDR3 nucleotides are TGTGCCAGCAGCAAAGGGGGACAGGGGAAAATCGGGGAGCTGTTTTTT. It translates to CASSKGGQGKIGELFF.

The rearrangement uses TRBV11-2 and TRBJ2-3; 9 bases are a match to TRBD1. CDR1 is SGHAT and CDR2 is FQNNGV in the germline V gene. V shed 5 bases, J shed 2 bases, and the junction held 2 bases outside the gene matches. CDR3 size: 14 residues. Here the CDR3 DNA reads TGTGCCAGCAGCCAACAGGGGGCCACAGATACGCAGTATTTT. Amino acids: CASSQQGATDTQYF.

This CDR3 reads CSVEENLQGVGFF. CDR3 coding DNA: TGCAGCGTTGAAGAGAATCTCCAGGGTGTCGGGTTCTTC. The rearrangement links TRBV29-1 to TRBJ2-1; possibly TRBD1 for D (5 bases). This CDR3 has 13 amino acids. CDR1 and CDR2 (germline): SQVTM, ANQGSEA. Trimming removed 0 bases at V and 15 bases at J, with 18 bases between.

As concerns this clone: Since a much larger clone is just one base distant, this may be a read error. This sample also contains other DNA sequences that code for the same CDR3. This sequence joins TRBV29-1 and TRBJ1-1, with D maybe TRBD1 (5 bases). CDR1 and CDR2 (germline): SQVTM, ANQGSEA. CDR3 length: 13 residues. The CDR3 is CSVAGPRGTEAFF. The CDR3, as DNA: TGCAGTGTCGCGGGTCCAAGGGGTACTGAAGCTTTCTTT.

The genes are TRBV19 and TRBJ1-5; D perhaps matches TRBD1 (5 bases). The CDR3 loop spans 17 amino acids. V dropped 5 bases and J dropped 1 base, with 18 bases sitting between them. Germline loops: CDR1 LNHDA, CDR2 SQIVND (reference sequence). The CDR3 loop is CASSPDGVWGSNQPQHF. CDR3 bases: TGTGCCAGTAGTCCAGACGGGGTGTGGGGCAGCAATCAGCCCCAGCATTTT.

This clone was observed once. This sample also contains other DNA sequences that code for the same CDR3. The chain is built from TRBV5-1 and TRBJ2-1; TRBD1 matches at 8 bases. The CDR3 is 15 amino acids. The V gene's germline CDR1 is SGHRS and CDR2 YFSETQ. The J segment lost 3 bases and the V segment lost 0 bases, leaving 2 bases of the junction unmatched. In nucleotides, the CDR3 is TGCGCCAGCAGCTTGGCAGGGGGCATCTACAATGAGCAGTTCTTC. Translation gives CASSLAGGIYNEQFF.

The chain carries TRBV2 and TRBJ1-2, with 7 bases aligning to TRBD1. The V and J ends lost 5 bases and 0 bases, in that order; junction bases with no gene match: 9. Per the germline V gene, CDR1 is SNHLY and CDR2 is FYNNEI. The CDR3 consists of 16 residues. The CDR3 DNA reads TGTGCCAGCAGTAAACGACAGGGTATCGCTAACTATGGCTACACCTTC. This codes for CASSKRQGIANYGYTF.

With regard to this clone: Additional DNA sequences in this sample encode the identical CDR3. The V call is TRBV10-3, the J call TRBJ1-1, with D possibly matching TRBD1 (6 bases). Germline CDR1 ENHRY, CDR2 SYGVKD. The CDR3 covers 14 residues. The V gene lost 0 bases and the J gene lost 5 bases, with 10 bases spanning the gap. In DNA form, the CDR3 reads TGTGCCATCAGTGAGTCGACAGGAGGGACTGAAGCTTTCTTT. It specifies CAISESTGGTEAFF.

The chain uses TRBV7-9 and TRBJ2-3; TRBD2 aligns across 8 bases. Germline V lookup: CDR1 SEHNR, CDR2 FQNEAQ (reference sequence). Trimming at V came to 3 bases and at J to 2 bases, leaving 7 bases not matched to a gene. This CDR3 has 16 amino acids. The CDR3, as DNA: TGTGCCAGCAGCTTTAGGCGGGGGGCCGACACAGATACGCAGTATTTT. This translates into CASSFRRGADTDTQYF. The complete variable domain, with remaining parts taken from reference TRBV7-9 and TRBJ2-3, reads DTGVSQNPRHKITKRGQNVTFRCDPISEHNRLYWYRQTLGQGPEFLTYFQNEAQLEKSRLLSDRFSAERPKGSFSTLEIQRTEQGDSAMYLCASSFRRGADTDTQYFGPGTRLTVL.

The chain is built from TRBV5-6 and TRBJ2-2; TRBD2 might be the D (5 bases). The V and J ends lost 0 bases and 4 bases respectively, with 10 bases between them. Germline V gene lookup returns CDR1 SGHDT and CDR2 YYEEEE. There are 15 residues in the CDR3. CDR3 sequence reads: CASSLDVAGTGELFF. The CDR3 DNA reads TGTGCCAGCAGCTTGGACGTGGCGGGCACCGGGGAGCTGTTTTTT.

The chain combines TRBV11-2 with TRBJ1-1, with TRBD1 as a possible D gene (6 bases). Germline CDR1 and CDR2: SGHAT and FQNNGV. The CDR3 is 12 residues long. The V end lost 5 bases, the J end lost 4 bases, and 8 bases lay between the germline ends. CDR3 DNA sequence: TGTGCCAGCAGCCAGGACAGCACTGAAGCTTTCTTT. Encoded protein: CASSQDSTEAFF.

Concerning this clone: The same CDR3 is also encoded by other DNA sequences in this sample. The chain uses TRBV18 and TRBJ1-5; 7 bases align to TRBD1. This CDR3 comprises 15 residues. With 6 bases clipped from V and 1 base from J, the junction kept 6 bases outside the gene matches. Germline-derived CDR1 and CDR2 are KGHSH and LQKENI. CDR3: CASSPPGQSNQPQHF. CDR3 nucleotide sequence: TGTGCCAGCTCCCCGCCGGGACAGAGCAATCAGCCCCAGCATTTT. Complete variable domain (other parts from reference TRBV18 and TRBJ1-5): NAGVMQNPRHLVRRRGQEARLRCSPMKGHSHVYWYRQLPEEGLKFMVYLQKENIIDESGMPKERFSAEFPKEGPSILRIQQVVRGDSAAYFCASSPPGQSNQPQHFGDGTRLSIL.

This clone is a singleton in its sample. This chain uses TRBV5-1 with TRBJ1-1; perhaps TRBD1 as D (5 bases). Germline lookup yields CDR1 SGHRS and CDR2 YFSETQ. Trimming took off 4 bases at V and 4 bases at J, with 11 bases between the two ends. The CDR3 covers 13 residues. CDR3 DNA: TGCGCCAGCAGCCAGGGATTTCGCACTGAAGCTTTCTTT. Amino acids: CASSQGFRTEAFF.

This chain uses TRBV6-5 with TRBJ1-2, with D unclear. Trimming removed 7 bases from V and 3 bases from J, with 15 bases in between. Germline loops: CDR1 MNHEY, CDR2 SVGAGI. The CDR3 contains 14 residues. DNA of the CDR3: TGTGCCAGCACCCCCCAAGCCCAGTACTATGGCTACACCTTC. This codes for CASTPQAQYYGYTF.

This rearrangement joins TRBV2 to TRBJ1-1; D perhaps matches TRBD1 (6 bases). V was pared by 11 bases and J by 1 base, with 14 bases between. This CDR3 has 13 residues. Germline CDR1 and CDR2: SNHLY and FYNNEI. CDR3: CAGARGRNTEAFF. The CDR3 nucleotides are TGTGCCGGGGCCCGGGGGCGGAACACTGAAGCTTTCTTT.

This clone came up once. The rearrangement links TRBV6-5 to TRBJ1-2; 8 nucleotides align to TRBD1. Germline assignment: CDR1 MNHEY and CDR2 SVGAGI. V lost 6 bases and J lost 4; bases outside the gene matches: 4. CDR3 size: 13 residues. The CDR3 here is CASSAGGSYGYTF. DNA for the CDR3: TGTGCCAGCAGCGCAGGGGGCAGCTATGGCTACACCTTC.

Note on this clone: Distinct nucleotide sequences in the sample also encode this CDR3. The chain couples TRBV19 to TRBJ1-6, with a weak D call TRBD1 (6 bases). The germline gives CDR1 LNHDA, CDR2 SQIVND (reference sequence). CDR3 size: 12 residues. Trimming took off 3 bases at V and 10 bases at J, with 7 bases between the two ends. CDR3 in DNA: TGTGCCAGTAGTATCCAGGGGTCACCCCTCCACTTT. Translating it yields CASSIQGSPLHF.

The V call is TRBV7-2, the J call TRBJ2-7; D might be TRBD2 (5 bases). The CDR3 contains 13 residues. Germline lookup yields CDR1 SGHTA and CDR2 FQGNSA. With 5 bases removed from V and 6 bases from J, the gap between germline ends came to 14 bases. CDR3 in DNA: TGTGCCAGCAGCCCTAACGCGGGCCCCGAGCAGTACTTC. The encoded protein is CASSPNAGPEQYF.

The chain links TRBV29-1 to TRBJ2-3, with D tentatively TRBD1 or TRBD2 (5 bases each). V lost 3 bases and J lost 6, with 13 bases in between. Germline V gene data show CDR1 as SQVTM and CDR2 as ANQGSEA. This CDR3 region has 13 residues. For the CDR3, the DNA is TGCAGCGTTGATGAGCAGGGAGTGGATACGCAGTATTTT. Translating it yields CSVDEQGVDTQYF.

This clone was recorded only once. V and J are TRBV4-3 and TRBJ2-7; TRBD2 is a possible D gene (5 bases). CDR3 length: 14 residues. CDR1 is LGHNA, CDR2 YSLEER, per germline. Trimming took 0 bases from V and 0 from J, leaving 6 bases between them. The CDR3 nucleotides are TGCGCCAGCAGCCAAGAAGAGGGCTCCTACGAGCAGTACTTC. As protein: CASSQEEGSYEQYF.